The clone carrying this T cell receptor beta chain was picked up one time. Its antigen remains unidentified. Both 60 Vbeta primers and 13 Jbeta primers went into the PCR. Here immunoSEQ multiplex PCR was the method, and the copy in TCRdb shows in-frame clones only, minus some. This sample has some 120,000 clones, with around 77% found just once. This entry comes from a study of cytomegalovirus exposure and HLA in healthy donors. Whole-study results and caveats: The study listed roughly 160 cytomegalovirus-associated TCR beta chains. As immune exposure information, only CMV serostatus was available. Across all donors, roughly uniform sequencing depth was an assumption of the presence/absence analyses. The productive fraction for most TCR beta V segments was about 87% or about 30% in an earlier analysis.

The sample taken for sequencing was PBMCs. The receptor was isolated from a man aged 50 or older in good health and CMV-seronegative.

CDR3 protein: CASSYREQDEQYF. For the CDR3, the DNA is TGTGCCAGCAGTTACCGGGAGCAGGACGAGCAGTACTTC. The chain links TRBV6-5 to TRBJ2-5; the D gene is possibly TRBD2 (6 bases). The J call may be in error: the DNA end matches TRBJ2-7 better. Germline assignment: CDR1 MNHEY and CDR2 SVGAGI. This CDR3 region has 13 residues.